Reported below is one TCR beta chain. The target of this receptor is not known. One junction end does not reproduce the germline sequence, and a read error may be involved. The source of the sample is a study of blood T cells in healthy people across ages (dated by TCRdb to about 2015). At the level of the whole study: In model experiments, roughly one uniquely barcoded TCR beta cDNA molecule per two T cells was captured by template switching. For two donors (one aged 18 to 29 and one aged 80 or older), the study analyzed two additional independent replicas of 1 million unique cDNA reads from the same blood draw. Using deep sequencing normalized with unique cDNA molecular identifiers, the study measured how TCR beta repertoire diversity changes with age. The donors were divided into four age groups: young (average around 17 years), middle-aged (roughly 42), aged (approximately 62) and long-lived (around 80). To avoid experimental bias, donors of different ages were randomly spread across the sequencing lanes. Summary of the overall study and its limitations: The long-lived group showed more naive CD4+ T cells, fewer expanded clones and increased TCR diversity than the aged group, suggesting age selection. Observed TCR beta diversity per million T cells fell roughly linearly with age, and a significant reduction was already apparent by age roughly 40. Conclusive comparison of naive and antigen-experienced compartments was prevented by the profiling of bulk unsorted PBMCs. Estimates of total diversity from one million sequenced T cells were regarded as lower bounds and underestimates. Because donor CMV infection status was unknown, age-related changes in expanded clonotypes were potentially confounded. A strong correlation was found between observed TCR beta diversity and the percentage of naive T cells measured by flow cytometry.

Libraries were made using 5' RACE. The run used an Illumina HiSeq 2500. The second PCR ran for roughly 7 to 11 cycles and used a J-beta primer mix along with a sample-barcoded 5' primer. Each TCR beta cDNA molecule received a unique molecular identifier from a template-switch 5' adaptor carrying 12 random nucleotides. At least 2.5 million CDR3-containing paired-end reads were obtained from each sample. The Mint cDNA synthesis kit, primed by a TRBC-specific oligonucleotide, was used to synthesize first-strand cDNA from all RNA. All cDNA was treated with uracil-DNA glycosylase and then went through a first 18-cycle PCR with the universal primers M1SS and BC2_uni_R. The original pipeline was this. Normalization of each sample was performed by random selection of 1 million high-quality reads, each carrying a distinct molecular identifier. Reads with shared molecular identifiers were discarded instead of being binned into consensus sequences. MiTCR, with a Q25 quality threshold and the strictest error-elimination algorithm, was used for CDR3 identification, clonotype clustering and error correction. A nonparametric unseen species model using Euler transformation provided a lower-bound estimate of total TCR beta diversity. TCRdb itself trimmed the public reads at Q25 with fastp, ran MiXCR and retained productive beta chains. Each CDR3 protein gets just one entry, which takes the most common genes and DNA from the rows behind it. These V and J calls derive from TCRdb rather than the authors' analysis. The sample contains hundreds of thousands of distinct CDR3 sequences, roughly 64% of them found a single time. Together, the top ten hold roughly 22% of the sample.

The donors were 40 or so Caucasian individuals from Russia, aged roughly 6 to 90 years, who were systemically healthy. Approximately 9 milliliters of peripheral blood were collected from each donor into EDTA-treated Vacutainer tubes. Ficoll-Paque density-gradient centrifugation was used to isolate PBMCs, with at least 7 million per sample. Total RNA, at least 5.5 micrograms per sample, was extracted from PBMCs with Trizol reagent. Naive CD45RAhigh/CD27high T cell percentages were measured by flow cytometry on a PBMC aliquot from every donor. CDR1 and CDR2 are drawn from the germline V gene: LGHNA, YSLEER. Reading from cysteine to phenylalanine, the CDR3 counts 17 amino acids. Of all the DNA, just the CDR3 is kept, 51 bases in frame from base 1.

The clonotype was recovered from a man aged 30 to 39 in good health. The chain uses TRBV4-3 and TRBJ2-3, with the identity of the D gene unclear. Sequencing input: blood. The CDR3 in this case is CASSQDGPRVITDAQYF. The nucleotides read TGCGCCAGCAGCCAAGATGGGCCACGGGTAATCACAGATGCGCAGTATTTT.